This T cell receptor (beta chain) is drawn from a study of T-cell reconstitution after alpha-beta-depleted transplantation in children. Trimming took 3 bases from V and 3 from J, leaving 14 bases between them. The germline gives CDR1 MDHEN, CDR2 SYDVKM. This CDR3 region has 16 residues. Preparation of the TCRbeta library used unique molecular identifiers. TCRdb itself ran the PCR reads through MiXCR, one entry per CDR3 protein. The table shows approximately 290,000 distinct CDR3 sequences, with roughly 11% occurring only once. The starting material was peripheral blood, obtained 180 days after TCRalphabeta/CD19-depleted stem cell transplant. The clonotype originates from a male patient between 2 and 10 years old who had a stem cell transplant for chronic granulomatous disease, so the T cells may come from the graft donor. This chain links TRBV28 with TRBJ1-4; the D gene is possibly TRBD1 (6 bases). The CDR3 DNA follows: TGTGCCAGCAGTTTTACAGGGTATAGGCCTAATGAAAAACTGTTTTTT. Translation: CASSFTGYRPNEKLFF.